This TCR beta chain was sequenced in a study of beta chain features in type 1 diabetes. General observations from the study: Insertions at VDJ junctions were less frequent in type 1 diabetes patients. These patients also deleted more nucleotides at the same junctions. A potential influence of HLA type upon TCRB rearrangement remained unresolved herein.

Trimming removed 5 bases from V and 2 bases from J, with 13 bases in between. CDR1 is SEHNR, CDR2 FQNEAQ, per germline (reference sequence). The CDR3 contains 14 residues. Every isolated RNA sample was fully reverse transcribed, so sequencing captured expressed TCRB transcripts. Measured with immunoSEQ multiplex PCR; TCRdb has only the in-frame clones, and not every one. The data contain about half a million clones, about an eighth of them singletons. Of note for this clone: Antigen: not known.

The chain recombines TRBV7-9 with TRBJ2-7; D is ambiguous. The source is a woman under 30 in good health. The sequencing input was naive CD4+ T cells from blood. The CDR3 bases are TGTGCCAGCAGCCCCCTCGGGCAGGCCTACGAGCAGTACTTC. Protein: CASSPLGQAYEQYF.